This paragraph covers one T cell receptor (beta chain) sequence. Its target is unknown. These gene names are mouse names. The read ends 1 residue before the CDR3 terminus; that terminus is restored from the germline J gene. CDR3 sequences, V/J genes, frequencies and template counts came from survey-depth TCRbeta sequencing. This table comes from immunoSEQ multiplex PCR, and its TCRdb copy is limited to in-frame clones, with some not included. The sample shows more than 40,000 clones, approximately 70% of them seen only once. CDR3 size: 10 residues. Germline-derived CDR1 and CDR2 are MNHDT and YYDKIL. V was shortened by 4 bases and J by 4 bases, with 0 bases between the two germline ends. This entry comes from a study of tissue T cells after allogeneic stem cell transplantation. Study findings and constraints: Shared clones across patients were few; motif clustering revealed tissue-specific shared signatures. Within patients, tissue anatomy strongly shaped TCR repertoire composition. The study did not identify alloreactive or antigen-specific tissue TCRs, and some clones might be persisting host cells.

The receptor was derived from a pool of C57BL/6 mice in good health. This chain connects TRBV17 to TRBJ2-4; D not certain. The source material was sorted cells pooled from one or two spleens. The CDR3 sequence: CASSKNTLYF. The sequenced part of the CDR3 DNA is TGTGCTAGCAGTAAAAACACCTTGTAC.